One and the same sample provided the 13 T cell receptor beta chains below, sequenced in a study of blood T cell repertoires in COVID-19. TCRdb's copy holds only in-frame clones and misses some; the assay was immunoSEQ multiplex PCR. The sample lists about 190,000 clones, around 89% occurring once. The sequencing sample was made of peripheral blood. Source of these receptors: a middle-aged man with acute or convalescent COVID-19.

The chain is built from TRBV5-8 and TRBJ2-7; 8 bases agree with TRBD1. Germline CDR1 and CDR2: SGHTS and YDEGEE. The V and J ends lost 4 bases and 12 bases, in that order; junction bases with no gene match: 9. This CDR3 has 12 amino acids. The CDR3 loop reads CASSLDREGRYF. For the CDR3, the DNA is TGTGCCAGCAGCCTGGACAGGGAAGGAAGGTACTTC.

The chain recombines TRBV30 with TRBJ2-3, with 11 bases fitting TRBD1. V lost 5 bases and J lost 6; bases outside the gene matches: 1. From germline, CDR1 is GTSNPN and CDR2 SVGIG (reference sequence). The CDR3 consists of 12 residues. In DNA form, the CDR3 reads TGTGCCTGGGGGACAGGGGGGGATACGCAGTATTTT. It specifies CAWGTGGDTQYF.

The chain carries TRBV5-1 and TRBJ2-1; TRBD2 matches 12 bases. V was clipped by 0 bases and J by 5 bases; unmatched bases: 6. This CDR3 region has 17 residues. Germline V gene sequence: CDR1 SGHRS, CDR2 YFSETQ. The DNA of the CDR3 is TGCGCCAGCAGCTTGGTTCCTAGCGGGAGGGCCAACAATGAGCAGTTCTTC. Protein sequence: CASSLVPSGRANNEQFF. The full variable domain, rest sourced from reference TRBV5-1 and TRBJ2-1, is KAGVTQTPRYLIKTRGQQVTLSCSPISGHRSVSWYQQTPGQGLQFLFEYFSETQRNKGNFPGRFSGRQFSNSRSEMNVSTLELGDSALYLCASSLVPSGRANNEQFFGPGTRLTVL.

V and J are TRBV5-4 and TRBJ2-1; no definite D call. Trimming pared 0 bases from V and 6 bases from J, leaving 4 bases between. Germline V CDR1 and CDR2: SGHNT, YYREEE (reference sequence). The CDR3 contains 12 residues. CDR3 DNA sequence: TGTGCCAGCAGCTTGGCCAGCAATGAGCAGTTCTTC. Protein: CASSLASNEQFF. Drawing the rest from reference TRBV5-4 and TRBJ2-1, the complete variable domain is ETGVTQSPTHLIKTRGQQVTLRCSSQSGHNTVSWYQQALGQGPQFIFQYYREEENGRGNFPPRFSGLQFPNYSSELNVNALELDDSALYLCASSLASNEQFFGPGTRLTVL.

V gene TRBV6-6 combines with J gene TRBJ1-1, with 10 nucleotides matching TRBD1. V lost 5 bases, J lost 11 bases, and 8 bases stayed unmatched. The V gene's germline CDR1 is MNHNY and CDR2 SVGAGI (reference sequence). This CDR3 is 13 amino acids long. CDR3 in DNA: TGTGCCAGCAGTCTTCCGGGACAGGGGTGGGCTTTCTTT. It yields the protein CASSLPGQGWAFF.

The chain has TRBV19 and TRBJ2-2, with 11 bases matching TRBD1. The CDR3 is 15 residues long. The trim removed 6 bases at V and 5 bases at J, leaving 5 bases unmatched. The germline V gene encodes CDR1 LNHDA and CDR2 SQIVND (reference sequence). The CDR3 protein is CASSTGTGGTGELFF. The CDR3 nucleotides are TGTGCCAGTAGCACCGGGACAGGGGGAACCGGGGAGCTGTTTTTT. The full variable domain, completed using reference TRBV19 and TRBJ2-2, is DGGITQSPKYLFRKEGQNVTLSCEQNLNHDAMYWYRQDPGQGLRLIYYSQIVNDFQKGDIAEGYSVSREKKESFPLTVTSAQKNPTAFYLCASSTGTGGTGELFFGEGSRLTVL.

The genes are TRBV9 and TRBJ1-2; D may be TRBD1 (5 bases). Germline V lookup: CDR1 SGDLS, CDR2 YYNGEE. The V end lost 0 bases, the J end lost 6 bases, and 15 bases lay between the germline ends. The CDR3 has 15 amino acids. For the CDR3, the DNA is TGTGCCAGCAGCGTAGGTGCGGGGACTACAAATGGCTACACCTTC. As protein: CASSVGAGTTNGYTF. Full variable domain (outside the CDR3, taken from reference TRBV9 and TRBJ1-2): DSGVTQTPKHLITATGQRVTLRCSPRSGDLSVYWYQQSLDQGLQFLIQYYNGEERAKGNILERFSAQQFPDLHSELNLSSLELGDSALYFCASSVGAGTTNGYTFGSGTRLTVV.

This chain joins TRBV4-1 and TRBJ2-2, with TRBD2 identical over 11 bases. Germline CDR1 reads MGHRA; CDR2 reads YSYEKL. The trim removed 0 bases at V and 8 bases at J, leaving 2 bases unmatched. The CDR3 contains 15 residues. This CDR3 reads CASSQETSGNGELFF. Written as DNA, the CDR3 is TGCGCCAGCAGCCAAGAGACTAGCGGGAATGGGGAGCTGTTTTTT.

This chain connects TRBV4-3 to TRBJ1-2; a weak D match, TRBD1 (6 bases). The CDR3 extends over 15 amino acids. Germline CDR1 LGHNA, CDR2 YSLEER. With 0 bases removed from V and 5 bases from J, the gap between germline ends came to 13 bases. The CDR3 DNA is TGCGCCAGCAGCCAAGATCTTAAAGGGGGTTATGGCTACACCTTC. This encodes CASSQDLKGGYGYTF.

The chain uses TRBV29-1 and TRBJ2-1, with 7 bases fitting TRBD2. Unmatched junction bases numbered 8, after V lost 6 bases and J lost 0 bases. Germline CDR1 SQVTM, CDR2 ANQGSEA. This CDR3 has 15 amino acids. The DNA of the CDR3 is TGCAGCGTACAGGAGCGGGACGACTCCTACAATGAGCAGTTCTTC. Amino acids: CSVQERDDSYNEQFF.

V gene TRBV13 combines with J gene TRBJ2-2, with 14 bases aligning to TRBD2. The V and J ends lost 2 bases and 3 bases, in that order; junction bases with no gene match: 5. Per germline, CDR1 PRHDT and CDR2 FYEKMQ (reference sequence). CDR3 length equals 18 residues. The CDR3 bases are TGTGCCAGCAGCTTACAGGGACTAGCGGGAGTGCACACCGGGGAGCTGTTTTTT. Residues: CASSLQGLAGVHTGELFF.

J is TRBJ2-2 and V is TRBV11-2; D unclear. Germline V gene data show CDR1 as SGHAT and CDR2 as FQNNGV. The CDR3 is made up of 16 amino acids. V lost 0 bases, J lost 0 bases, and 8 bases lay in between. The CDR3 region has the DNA TGTGCCAGCAGCTTAGAGGTACATACGAACACCGGGGAGCTGTTTTTT. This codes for CASSLEVHTNTGELFF.

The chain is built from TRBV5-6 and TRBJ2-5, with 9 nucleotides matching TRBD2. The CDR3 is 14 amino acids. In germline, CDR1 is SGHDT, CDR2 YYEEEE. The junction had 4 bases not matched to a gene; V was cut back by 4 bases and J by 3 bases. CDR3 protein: CASSRGLAKETQYF. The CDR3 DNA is TGTGCCAGCAGCCGCGGACTAGCGAAAGAGACCCAGTACTTC.